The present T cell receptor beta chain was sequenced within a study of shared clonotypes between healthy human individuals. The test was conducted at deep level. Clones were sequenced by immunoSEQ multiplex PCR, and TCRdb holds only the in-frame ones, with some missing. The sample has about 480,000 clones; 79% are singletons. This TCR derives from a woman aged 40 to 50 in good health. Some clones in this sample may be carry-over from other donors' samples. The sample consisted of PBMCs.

Here the CDR3 reads CASSMTSKGEQYF. CDR3 nucleotide sequence: TGTGCCAGTAGTATGACTAGCAAAGGGGAGCAGTACTTC. The chain recombines TRBV19 with TRBJ2-7; the match to TRBD2 covers 7 bases. This CDR3 contains 13 residues. Germline assignment: CDR1 LNHDA and CDR2 SQIVND (reference sequence). V lost 3 bases, J lost 7 bases, and 6 bases stayed unmatched.